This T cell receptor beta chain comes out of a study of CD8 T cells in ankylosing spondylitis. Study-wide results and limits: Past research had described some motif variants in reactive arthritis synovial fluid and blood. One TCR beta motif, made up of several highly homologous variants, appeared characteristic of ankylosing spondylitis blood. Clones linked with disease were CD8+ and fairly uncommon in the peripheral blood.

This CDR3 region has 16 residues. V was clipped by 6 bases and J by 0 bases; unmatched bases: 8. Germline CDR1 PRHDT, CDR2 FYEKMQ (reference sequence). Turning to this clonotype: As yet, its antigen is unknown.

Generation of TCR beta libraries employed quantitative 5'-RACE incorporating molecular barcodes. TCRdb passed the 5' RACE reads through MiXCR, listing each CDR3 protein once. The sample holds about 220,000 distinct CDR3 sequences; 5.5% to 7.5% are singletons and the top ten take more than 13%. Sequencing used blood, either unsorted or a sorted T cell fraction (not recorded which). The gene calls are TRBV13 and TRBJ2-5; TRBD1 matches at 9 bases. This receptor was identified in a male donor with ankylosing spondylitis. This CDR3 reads CASSSLTGGYQETQYF. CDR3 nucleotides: TGTGCCAGCAGTTCCCTGACAGGGGGGTACCAAGAGACCCAGTACTTC.